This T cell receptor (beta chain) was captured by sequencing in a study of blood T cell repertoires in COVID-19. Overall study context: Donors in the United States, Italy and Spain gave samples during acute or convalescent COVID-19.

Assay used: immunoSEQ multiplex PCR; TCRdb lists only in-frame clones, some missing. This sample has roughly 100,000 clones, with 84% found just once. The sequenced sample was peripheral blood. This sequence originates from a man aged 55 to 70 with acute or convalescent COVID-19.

This CDR3 reads CASSSAGTSGGGRQFF. In DNA, the CDR3 is TGTGCCAGCAGCAGCGCCGGGACTAGCGGGGGAGGAAGACAGTTCTTC. This rearrangement joins TRBV28 to TRBJ2-1; 14 positions agree with TRBD2. Germline V gives CDR1 MDHEN, CDR2 SYDVKM. Unmatched junction bases numbered 14, after V lost 6 bases and J lost 13 bases. The CDR3 consists of 16 residues.